This T cell receptor beta chain was recovered during a study of CXCR3-negative and CXCR3-positive naive CD8 T cells. The study, taken as a whole, reports: TRBV-TRBJ usage was alike in naive CXCR3-negative and CXCR3-positive cells but differed in memory cells.

On this clonotype: The antigen is unknown.

The libraries of TRB cDNA were prepared using 5' RACE with UMI labels. TCRdb reanalyzed the 5' RACE reads and collapses them to one entry per CDR3 protein, without DNA. The sample totals more than 65,000 distinct CDR3 sequences. Cells that were CD45RO-CCR7+CD27+CD95- constituted naive CD8+ T cells. The source of this sequence is a human donor in good health. Some clones in this sample may be carry-over from other donors' samples. What was sequenced was naive CXCR3- CD8+ T cells from blood. Documented subset: CD45RO-CCR7+CD27+CD95- naive CD8+ T cells lacking CXCR3 (TNR3-).

CDR3 in amino acids: CASRQGDWGQPQHF. V usage is TRBV12-3 or TRBV12-4 and J usage is TRBJ1-5; without DNA, the TCRdb call of TRBD1 cannot be checked. This CDR3 is 14 amino acids long.